This entry is about one T cell receptor beta chain. These data are taken from a study of control samples from healthy donors and cancer patients. Data came from immunoSEQ multiplex PCR; TCRdb stores just in-frame clones and leaves some out. The profile shows 70,000 to 80,000 clones, more than 75% of them singletons. This CDR3 is built from 14 residues. Trimming took 0 bases from V and 3 from J, leaving 7 bases between them. Germline assignment: CDR1 SGHNT and CDR2 YENEEA. The receptor comes from a man between 45 and 60 years old in good health. The sequenced material came from blood. This chain uses TRBV11-3 with TRBJ2-3; D ambiguous. CDR3 coding DNA: TGTGCCAGCAGCTTAGAGGGTAGGACAGATACGCAGTATTTT. This codes for CASSLEGRTDTQYF.